This is a list of T cell receptor beta chains from one sample in a study of cytomegalovirus exposure and HLA in healthy donors. The data were produced by immunoSEQ multiplex PCR, yet TCRdb's version contains in-frame clones alone and is incomplete. Among around 100,000 clones, approximately 76% were seen once, and the ten largest hold about 5%. The source material was PBMCs. Receptor source: a young woman in good health and CMV-seropositive. The CDR3 runs from the conserved cysteine through the conserved F or W. A D gene is named only where the DNA matches it firmly. Clone size, where shown, is once, few, many, or a class for clones that have expanded.

D gene: TRBD2
J gene: TRBJ2-7
V gene: TRBV28
clone size: .
CDR3 DNA: TGTGCCAGCAGTTTTTCGGGAGGCAGATACGAGCAGTACTTC
CDR3 protein: CASSFSGGRYEQYF

D gene: TRBD2
J gene: TRBJ2-7
V gene: TRBV30
clone size: .
CDR3 DNA: TGTGCCTGGCGGCCACGGACTAGCGGGAAACGACACGAGCAGTACTTC
CDR3 protein: CAWRPRTSGKRHEQYF

D gene: .
J gene: TRBJ1-5
V gene: TRBV2
clone size: .
CDR3 DNA: TGTGCCAGCAGTCCGAACTTGGTGCGCAATCAGCCCCAGCATTTT
CDR3 protein: CASSPNLVRNQPQHF

D gene: TRBD2
J gene: TRBJ2-3
V gene: TRBV27
clone size: .
CDR3 DNA: TGTGCCAGCACCAACCGACTAGCGGGAAACACAGATACGCAGTATTTT
CDR3 protein: CASTNRLAGNTDTQYF

D gene: .
J gene: TRBJ1-2
V gene: TRBV27
clone size: .
CDR3 DNA: TGTGCCAGCAGCAGAATGGGGGGTAGCTATGGCTACACCTTC
CDR3 protein: CASSRMGGSYGYTF

D gene: TRBD1
J gene: TRBJ1-1
V gene: TRBV28
clone size: .
CDR3 DNA: TGTGCCAGCACCCAACAGGGGCCTCGGACTGAAGCTTTCTTT
CDR3 protein: CASTQQGPRTEAFF

D gene: TRBD2
J gene: TRBJ2-1
V gene: TRBV10-3
clone size: .
CDR3 DNA: TGTGCCATCAGTGAGTCGGGACTAGCGGAGGGGTTCTTC
CDR3 protein: CAISESGLAEGFF

D gene: TRBD2
J gene: TRBJ2-3
V gene: TRBV27
clone size: few
CDR3 DNA: TGTGCCACCTCCGGACTAGCGGCTACCTTCACAGATACGCAGTATTTT
CDR3 protein: CATSGLAATFTDTQYF

D gene: .
J gene: TRBJ2-5
V gene: TRBV7-2
clone size: .
CDR3 DNA: TGTGCCAGCAGCTTAGAGTTCGGCGGAAAAGAGACCCAGTACTTC
CDR3 protein: CASSLEFGGKETQYF

D gene: .
J gene: TRBJ1-5
V gene: TRBV10-2
clone size: .
CDR3 DNA: TGCGCCAGCAGTGAGTCCCGGGGAAATCAGCCCCAGCATTTT
CDR3 protein: CASSESRGNQPQHF

D gene: .
J gene: TRBJ2-7
V gene: TRBV6-6
clone size: .
CDR3 DNA: TGTGCCAGCAGCCCCCTTTCCGAGCAGTACTTC
CDR3 protein: CASSPLSEQYF

D gene: TRBD1
J gene: TRBJ2-4
V gene: TRBV19
clone size: .
CDR3 DNA: TGTGCCAGTAGTCTAATACAGGGGGCAGGTTGGATTCAGTACTTC
CDR3 protein: CASSLIQGAGWIQYF

D gene: .
J gene: TRBJ1-2
V gene: TRBV29-1
clone size: .
CDR3 DNA: TGCAGCGTTGTTACCACGGACTATGGCTACACCTTC
CDR3 protein: CSVVTTDYGYTF

D gene: TRBD2
J gene: TRBJ2-5
V gene: TRBV10-3
clone size: .
CDR3 DNA: TGTGCCATCAGTGAGTCGGCTAGCGGGAGAGGAGAGACCCAGTACTTC
CDR3 protein: CAISESASGRGETQYF

D gene: TRBD1
J gene: TRBJ2-7
V gene: TRBV2
clone size: .
CDR3 DNA: TGTGCCAGCAGTGAAGCGTTGGGACAGGGGGACTCCTACGAGCAGTACTTC
CDR3 protein: CASSEALGQGDSYEQYF

D gene: TRBD1
J gene: TRBJ2-7
V gene: TRBV5-8
clone size: .
CDR3 DNA: TGTGCCAGCAGCCAGTCCCGGGACAGGTCGACCTACGAGCAGTACTTC
CDR3 protein: CASSQSRDRSTYEQYF

D gene: .
J gene: TRBJ2-1
V gene: TRBV6-4
clone size: few
CDR3 DNA: TGTGCCAGCAGCCATACTAGCACCACCTACAATGAGCAGTTCTTC
CDR3 protein: CASSHTSTTYNEQFF

D gene: .
J gene: TRBJ1-1
V gene: TRBV9
clone size: .
CDR3 DNA: TGTGCCAGCAGCCCTAGCAGCCTCTTCAGCACTGAAGCTTTCTTT
CDR3 protein: CASSPSSLFSTEAFF

D gene: TRBD1
J gene: TRBJ2-5
V gene: TRBV7-7
clone size: once
CDR3 DNA: TGTGCTAGCAGCTTGGGGACAGTCCCTGAAGAGACCCAGTACTTC
CDR3 protein: CASSLGTVPEETQYF

D gene: .
J gene: TRBJ1-3
V gene: TRBV7-9
clone size: .
CDR3 DNA: TGTGCCAGCAGCCCTATCTCTGGAAACACCATATATTTT
CDR3 protein: CASSPISGNTIYF

D gene: .
J gene: TRBJ1-1
V gene: TRBV2
clone size: .
CDR3 DNA: TGTGCCAGCAGCATCCAGGGAAACACTGAAGCTTTCTTT
CDR3 protein: CASSIQGNTEAFF

D gene: TRBD2
J gene: TRBJ2-1
V gene: TRBV2
clone size: few
CDR3 DNA: TGTGCCAGCAGTGAGCGGGAGGCACATAATTACAATGAGCAGTTCTTC
CDR3 protein: CASSEREAHNYNEQFF

D gene: TRBD1
J gene: TRBJ2-6
V gene: TRBV18
clone size: .
CDR3 DNA: TGTGCCAGCTCACCTCCGACAGGGGGCGCGGCTGGGGCCAACGTCCTGACTTTC
CDR3 protein: CASSPPTGGAAGANVLTF

D gene: TRBD1
J gene: TRBJ2-5
V gene: TRBV2
clone size: .
CDR3 DNA: TGTGCCAGCGACCAACAGGGGGTAGGAGAGACCCAGTACTTC
CDR3 protein: CASDQQGVGETQYF

D gene: TRBD1
J gene: TRBJ2-7
V gene: TRBV27
clone size: .
CDR3 DNA: TGTGCCAGCACCCGAACGGGACAGGGATTCCACGAGCAGTACTTC
CDR3 protein: CASTRTGQGFHEQYF

D gene: .
J gene: TRBJ1-1
V gene: TRBV30
clone size: .
CDR3 DNA: TGTGCCTGGAGTGCGACGGTCGGGACTGAAGCTTTCTTT
CDR3 protein: CAWSATVGTEAFF

D gene: TRBD2
J gene: TRBJ2-1
V gene: TRBV6-4
clone size: .
CDR3 DNA: TGTGCCAGCAGTGAGGCGGGAGATGGCTATGAGCAGTTCTTC
CDR3 protein: CASSEAGDGYEQFF

D gene: TRBD2
J gene: TRBJ2-5
V gene: TRBV6-1
clone size: .
CDR3 DNA: TGTGCCAGCAGCGAGTCCAGCGGGGGAGAGACCCAGTACTTC
CDR3 protein: CASSESSGGETQYF

D gene: .
J gene: TRBJ1-5
V gene: TRBV4-1
clone size: .
CDR3 DNA: TGCGCCAGCAGCCTGACAGGAGTCAATCAGCCCCAGCATTTT
CDR3 protein: CASSLTGVNQPQHF

D gene: .
J gene: TRBJ1-1
V gene: TRBV5-6
clone size: .
CDR3 DNA: TGTGCCAGCAGCTTGTTCAGGGTTGAAGAAGCTTTCTTT
CDR3 protein: CASSLFRVEEAFF

D gene: TRBD2
J gene: TRBJ2-3
V gene: TRBV9
clone size: few
CDR3 DNA: TGTGCCAGCAGCGCAGCGGGAGGGGGGACAGATACGCAGTATTTT
CDR3 protein: CASSAAGGGTDTQYF

D gene: .
J gene: TRBJ1-5
V gene: TRBV27
clone size: .
CDR3 DNA: TGTGCCAGCAGTATACAGGGTTTCGGCAATCAGCCCCAGCATTTT
CDR3 protein: CASSIQGFGNQPQHF

D gene: .
J gene: TRBJ1-5
V gene: TRBV28
clone size: .
CDR3 DNA: TGTGCCAGCAGTTTATCCCCCTGGACAGCTCCCAATCAGCCCCAGCATTTT
CDR3 protein: CASSLSPWTAPNQPQHF

D gene: TRBD1
J gene: TRBJ2-1
V gene: TRBV5-1
clone size: .
CDR3 DNA: TGCGCCAGCAGCTGGGAACAGGGGCCATACAATGAGCAGTTCTTC
CDR3 protein: CASSWEQGPYNEQFF

D gene: TRBD2
J gene: TRBJ2-1
V gene: TRBV15
clone size: .
CDR3 DNA: TGTGCCACCAGCCCGGGACTAGGAAACAATGAGCAGTTCTTC
CDR3 protein: CATSPGLGNNEQFF

D gene: .
J gene: TRBJ1-1
V gene: TRBV5-6
clone size: .
CDR3 DNA: TGTGCCAGCAGCTTGGGCGGCGGGACTGAAGCTTTCTTT
CDR3 protein: CASSLGGGTEAFF

D gene: TRBD1
J gene: TRBJ1-2
V gene: TRBV27
clone size: .
CDR3 DNA: TGTGCCAGCGGCTACTTCGGACAGGGAGACGGCTACACCTTC
CDR3 protein: CASGYFGQGDGYTF

D gene: .
J gene: TRBJ2-3
V gene: TRBV10-1
clone size: few
CDR3 DNA: TGCGCCAGCAGTGAAGGGAGGAGCACAGATACGCAGTATTTT
CDR3 protein: CASSEGRSTDTQYF

D gene: .
J gene: TRBJ2-6
V gene: TRBV30
clone size: .
CDR3 DNA: TGTGCCGGAGCTCTAGGGGGGGCGAGCTCTGGGGCCAACGTCCTGACTTTC
CDR3 protein: CAGALGGASSGANVLTF

D gene: TRBD1
J gene: TRBJ2-7
V gene: TRBV6-5
clone size: .
CDR3 DNA: TGTGCCAGCAGTCCAAGACAGGGGTCTGACGAGCAGTACTTC
CDR3 protein: CASSPRQGSDEQYF

D gene: TRBD1
J gene: TRBJ2-3
V gene: TRBV19
clone size: .
CDR3 DNA: TGTGCCAGTAGTAAAGGTACAGGGGAGACAGATACGCAGTATTTT
CDR3 protein: CASSKGTGETDTQYF

D gene: TRBD2
J gene: TRBJ2-1
V gene: TRBV6-5
clone size: .
CDR3 DNA: TGTGCCGCCCGGGAGGGCCCGAACAATGAGCAGTTCTTC
CDR3 protein: CAAREGPNNEQFF

D gene: TRBD1
J gene: TRBJ1-3
V gene: TRBV5-4
clone size: .
CDR3 DNA: TGTGCCAGCAGCTTGGCGGGACAGGGGTCATACTCTGGAAACACCATATATTTT
CDR3 protein: CASSLAGQGSYSGNTIYF

D gene: TRBD1
J gene: TRBJ1-3
V gene: TRBV30
clone size: few
CDR3 DNA: TGTGCCTGGAGCAGGGGGTCAGGAAACACCATATATTTT
CDR3 protein: CAWSRGSGNTIYF

D gene: TRBD1
J gene: TRBJ1-1
V gene: TRBV5-4
clone size: .
CDR3 DNA: TGTGCCAGCAGCTCCCCATTGGGGACAGGGGGCACTGAAGCTTTCTTT
CDR3 protein: CASSSPLGTGGTEAFF

D gene: TRBD2
J gene: TRBJ2-1
V gene: TRBV13
clone size: .
CDR3 DNA: TGTGCCAGCAGCTTAGGACTAGCGGGAGACCCTGAGCAGTTCTTC
CDR3 protein: CASSLGLAGDPEQFF

D gene: .
J gene: TRBJ1-5
V gene: TRBV27
clone size: .
CDR3 DNA: TGTGCCAGCAGTCCACTCCGGGACACTCATAGCAATCAGCCCCAGCATTTT
CDR3 protein: CASSPLRDTHSNQPQHF

D gene: .
J gene: TRBJ2-6
V gene: TRBV30
clone size: .
CDR3 DNA: TGTGCCTGGACAGGGGGGGCCAACGTCCTGACTTTC
CDR3 protein: CAWTGGANVLTF